This note documents a single T cell receptor beta chain sequence. Its antigen is still unknown. Per-base quality was not reported, and no clone a single base away is much larger than it. This sample was taken from a study of regulatory T cells in long-lasting Graves disease (dated by TCRdb to 2020 to 2023). Study-wide context: Newly diagnosed Graves' disease patients had taken antithyroid drugs for less than 3 months. The study was registered as a clinical trial and conducted in China. A total of 33 samples underwent TCR sequencing: some 13 from persistent and approximately 20 from newly diagnosed Graves' disease patients. Persistent Graves' disease patients were compared with newly diagnosed Graves' disease patients by peripheral blood TCR sequencing and RNA sequencing. What the research found in general, with its limitations: TRBV28, TRBJ1-2 and TRBJ2-5 were preferentially used in persistent disease, while TRBV20-1 and TRBJ2-1 were favored in newly diagnosed disease. The authors acknowledged the small sample size as a limitation that may reduce accuracy. Patients with persistent disease shared more public clonotypes (approximately 2,500) than newly diagnosed patients did (around 930). Compared with newly diagnosed patients, persistent Graves' disease patients had lower TCR Shannon entropy and fewer highly expanded clones, which suggests clonal expansion. Sequencing and analysis were limited to the TCR beta chain. Peripheral blood alone was examined, since thyroid tissue, which constituted the primary lesion, could not be accessed.

CDR1 MNHEY and CDR2 SMNVEV are derived from the germline V gene (reference sequence). The CDR3 numbers 15 residues from cysteine through phenylalanine. Of the read, only the CDR3 DNA is kept; its 45 bases are in frame from base 1. Deletion took 3 bases off V and 4 bases off J, with a span of 12 bases between the germline ends. Library preparation was by multiplex PCR. Reads for this sample came from an Illumina HiSeq 4000. iRepertoire HTBI primers and Arm-PCR amplification of CDR3 regions were used to construct TCR beta libraries. Before sequencing, the PCR products underwent gel purification. The authors processed their data as follows. Across samples, around 58 TRBV and approximately 15 TRBJ segments were identified and used for gene usage analysis of CDR3 amino acid clonotypes. COPE and FqMerger were used to merge the filtered high-quality paired reads into contigs. BLAST was used to align contigs to IMGT TRBV, TRBD and TRBJ reference genes, with CDR3 defined following IMGT. Clonotypes above 0.1% frequency were classified as highly expanded clones. Shannon entropy served as the measure of repertoire diversity, while the Gini coefficient captured V-J evenness. Clonotypes shared by more than one individual were considered public. TCRdb reanalyzed the raw reads on its own, using fastp at Q25 for trimming and MiXCR for clone calling, and kept in-frame beta chains. Records with the same CDR3 protein are collapsed into one entry carrying the most frequent genes and DNA. For this entry, the V and J calls and clone size follow TCRdb and not the study's own pipeline. Across this sample there are roughly 610,000 distinct CDR3 sequences, with about 16% seen only once. In total, the top ten clones hold under 20% of the sample.

Sample time point, as interpreted from the label and publication: newly diagnosed GD, antithyroid drugs for less than 3 months. For both TCR sequencing and RNA sequencing, RNA was extracted from PBMCs in TRIzol. The diagnosis of Graves' disease was made according to American Thyroid Association guidelines. Patients for the study were recruited at an endocrinology department in Xi'an, China. Each patient gave around 9.2 milliliters of peripheral blood, collected in an EDTA anticoagulant tube. PBMCs were isolated by Ficoll Paque Plus density gradient separation without further T cell sorting. An Agilent 2100 Bioanalyzer and agarose gel were used to assess RNA quality, and a NanoDrop 2000 was used to measure RNA concentration. The same sample was also studied in work on T cells in Graves' hyperthyroidism and ophthalmopathy. Taken from the second paper: Stable Graves' hyperthyroidism was defined as no progression to ophthalmopathy during 18 months of follow-up. Hyperthyroidism patients were newly diagnosed, with disease duration under 2 months, and aged 18 to 65 years. Exclusion was applied to patients with uncontrolled infections, other autoimmune diseases, pregnancy or lactation. Diagnoses relied on clinical symptoms, serum thyroxine and TRAb, thyroid ultrasound and orbital computed tomography. A first-round RT-PCR of the TCR CDR3 used the HTBI primer set with the Qiagen OneStep RT-PCR kit. Most expanded thyroid clonotypes (frequency above 0.001) were also detected in blood, a finding suggesting that blood repertoires may reflect thyroid immune responses. Ophthalmopathy was separated from stable hyperthyroidism by a 13 V-J signature model, with approximately 86% sensitivity and 81% to 82% specificity obtained in cross-validation and 80%/75% obtained in testing. During validation, the model predicted progression to ophthalmopathy a median of around six months ahead of onset, with 60% to 71% sensitivity and 72.22% specificity. To identify distinguishing TCR V-J signatures, a discovery cohort of some 99 patients was used, comprising 43 with Graves' ophthalmopathy and around 57 with stable Graves' hyperthyroidism. An independent validation cohort of about 19 hyperthyroidism patients and about 15 patients who later progressed to ophthalmopathy tested prospective prediction of ophthalmopathy. The 100 discovery patients were randomly split 7:3 into training and test sets. Thyroid tissue and blood T-cell repertoires from six Graves' hyperthyroidism patients were also compared in the study. Once sampling was done, hyperthyroidism patients were given methimazole at a starting dose of 30 mg daily, whereas ophthalmopathy patients were given high-dose intravenous methylprednisolone. A second multiplex PCR round built the libraries, followed by size selection and purification. Libraries were sequenced paired-end with 100 bp reads on an Illumina HiSeq2000. SOAPnuke was used to process the raw data, throwing out any read that contained adapters or uncalled bases, had a mean Phred below 15, or lacked an exact constant-primer or identifier match. COPE v1.2.5 was used to merge high-quality paired reads, and clonotypes were defined as unique nucleotide sequences. Clonotypes were aligned to IMGT TRBV, TRBD and TRBJ reference segments using MiTCR v1.1. Only V-J combinations with frequency above 0.0001, covering 99% to 99.2% of repertoires, were analysed. A TCS score was defined as the ratio between F50 (clonal expansion) and ExV (chaos), using BLOSUM62-based TCRdist between CDR3 peptides within each V-J. Welch's t-statistics and random forest reduced fewer than 550 V-J features to about 13, which were used in a naive Bayes classifier (R e1071). Sample size was not statistically predetermined, and blinding of investigators to group allocation was not performed. According to the paper, TCR Vbeta CDR3 sequencing was carried out on approximately 140 peripheral blood samples, which came from approximately 43 ophthalmopathy, roughly 75 hyperthyroidism and roughly 17 progressor patients.

The sequence derives from a woman aged 25 to 39 with Graves disease. Donor details come from another sample of the same person, matched by shared clones. The rearrangement joined TRBV27 to TRBJ2-2, with a tentative D gene TRBD2 over 5 matching bases. The starting material was peripheral blood mononuclear cells (PBMCs), obtained at new diagnosis, from a patient treated with antithyroid drugs. The DNA sequence is TGTGCCAGCAGTTTTAGCGATCGGGGCACCGGGGAGCTGTTTTTT. This codes for CASSFSDRGTGELFF.